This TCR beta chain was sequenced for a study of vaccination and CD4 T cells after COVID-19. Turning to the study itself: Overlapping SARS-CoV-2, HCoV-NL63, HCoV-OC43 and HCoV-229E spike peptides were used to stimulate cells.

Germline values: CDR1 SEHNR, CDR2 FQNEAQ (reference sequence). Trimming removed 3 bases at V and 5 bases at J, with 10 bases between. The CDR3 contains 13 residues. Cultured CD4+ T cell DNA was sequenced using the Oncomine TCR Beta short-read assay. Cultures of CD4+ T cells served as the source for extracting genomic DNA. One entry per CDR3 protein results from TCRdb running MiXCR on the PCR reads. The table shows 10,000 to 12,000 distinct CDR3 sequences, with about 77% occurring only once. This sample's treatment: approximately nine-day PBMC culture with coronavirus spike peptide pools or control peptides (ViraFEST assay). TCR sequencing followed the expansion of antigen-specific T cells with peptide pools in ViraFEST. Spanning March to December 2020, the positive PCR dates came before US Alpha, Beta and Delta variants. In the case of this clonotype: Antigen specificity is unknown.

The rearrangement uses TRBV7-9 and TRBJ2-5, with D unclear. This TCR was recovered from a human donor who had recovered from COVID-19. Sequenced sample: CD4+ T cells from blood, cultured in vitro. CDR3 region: CASSLDPLETQYF. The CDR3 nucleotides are TGTGCCAGCAGCTTGGATCCATTGGAGACCCAGTACTTC.